One and the same sample provided the 21 T cell receptor beta chains below, sequenced in a study of blood T cells in healthy people across ages. Primers used in a second PCR of about 7 to 12 cycles were a sample-barcoded 5' primer and a J-beta primer mix. TCRdb used MiXCR to reprocess the 5' RACE reads, holding one entry per CDR3 protein. Of roughly 1,300,000 distinct CDR3 sequences listed, approximately 59% are singletons. The sequenced sample was blood. The origin of the receptors is a man between 18 and 29 years old in good health.

The chain employs TRBV5-1 and TRBJ2-7, with TRBD1 matching over 8 bases. The V gene's germline CDR1 is SGHRS and CDR2 YFSETQ. There are 16 residues in the CDR3. With V trimmed by 4 bases and J by 0 bases, 9 bases remained unmatched. The CDR3 region has the DNA TGCGCCAGCAGCGCCCCCGGACAGGGCCTCTCCTACGAGCAGTACTTC. It codes for CASSAPGQGLSYEQYF.

For this clonotype: An end of the junction does not agree with germline; a read error may underlie this. The rearrangement uses TRBV10-3 and TRBJ2-3, with a possible D match to TRBD1 (6 bases). The CDR3 runs 15 residues. CDR1 is ENHRY, CDR2 SYGVKD, per germline. The DNA of the CDR3 is TGTGCCATCAGTGCGGACAGCCCTAGCACAGATATGCAGTATTTT. This codes for CAISADSPSTDMQYF.

The chain couples TRBV20-1 to TRBJ2-7; D is unclear. Trimming removed 1 base at V and 2 bases at J, with 15 bases between. Germline CDR1 DFQATT, CDR2 SNEGSKA (reference sequence). The CDR3 has 15 residues. The CDR3 DNA sequence: TGCAGTGCTAGAGGCGGCCTTATTTCAACCTACGAGCAGTACTTC. Residues: CSARGGLISTYEQYF.

The chain is built from TRBV11-1 and TRBJ2-1; possible D gene TRBD2, 6 bases. V gave up 7 bases and J gave up 6 bases, with 22 bases separating them. This CDR3 region has 16 residues. CDR1 SGHAT and CDR2 FQDESV come from the germline V gene (reference sequence). CDR3 residues: CASKGMAAEGFNEQFF. CDR3 bases: TGTGCCAGCAAGGGTATGGCTGCGGAGGGCTTCAATGAGCAGTTCTTC.

This rearrangement joins TRBV6-6 to TRBJ2-1; no clear D gene. The CDR3 spans 15 residues. Looked up from germline, CDR1 is MNHNY and CDR2 is SVGAGI (reference sequence). Trimming removed 2 bases from V and 2 bases from J, with 10 bases in between. The CDR3 region has the DNA TGTGCCAGCAGTTACGTGGCCCGGACCTACAATGAGCAGTTCTTC. Protein product: CASSYVARTYNEQFF.

This clonotype was found many times. The chain recombines TRBV12-3 or TRBV12-4 with TRBJ2-1, with 7 bases that match TRBD2. This CDR3 has 14 amino acids. V shed 1 base and J 6 bases; nucleotides not matched to a gene: 3. The CDR3: CASSLGRETNEQFF. The DNA of the CDR3 is TGTGCCAGCAGTTTAGGGCGGGAGACCAATGAGCAGTTCTTC.

V is TRBV4-3 and J is TRBJ2-5; TRBD1 or TRBD2 may be the D gene (6 bases each). CDR3 length: 16 residues. CDR1 and CDR2 from the germline V gene are LGHNA and YSLEER. Trimming left V 1 base short and J 4 bases short, with 16 bases between. Here the CDR3 reads CASSQGPRGPPETQYF. The CDR3 nucleotides read TGCGCCAGCAGCCAAGGCCCCCGGGGGCCCCCAGAGACCCAGTACTTC.

The chain is built from TRBV7-2 and TRBJ1-5, with D tentatively TRBD1 (6 bases). Germline V gene sequence: CDR1 SGHTA, CDR2 FQGNSA. The CDR3 sequence is 14 residues long. V was trimmed by 5 bases and J by 7 bases, leaving 15 bases between them. CDR3 amino acids: CASSPSGRGQPQHF. CDR3 nucleotide sequence: TGTGCCAGCAGCCCTTCAGGGAGGGGGCAGCCCCAGCATTTT.

This clonotype showed up just a few times. The chain employs TRBV6-2 or TRBV6-3 and TRBJ2-1; 8 bases map to TRBD1. The V gene's germline CDR1 is MNHEY and CDR2 SVGEGT. CDR3 length: 15 residues. After removal of 0 bases from V and 5 bases from J, the junction contained 3 bases not matched to a gene. CDR3 nucleotides: TGTGCCAGCAGTTACTCCGGACAGGGTGACAATGAGCAGTTCTTC. Protein product: CASSYSGQGDNEQFF.

This clonotype is a singleton in its sample. The germline gene is not matched at one end of the junction; a read error may be the cause. The CDR3 nucleotides are TGCGGTGCTAGAGATTGGGACGGCCAAGAGACCCAGTACTTC. This translates into CGARDWDGQETQYF. The V and J genes are TRBV20-1 and TRBJ2-7; D is perhaps TRBD1 or TRBD2 (5 bases each). Near its end, the DNA agrees better with TRBJ2-5, so the J call may be wrong. The germline CDR1 and CDR2 sequences are DFQATT and SNEGSKA (reference sequence). This CDR3 is 14 amino acids long.

The V and J genes are TRBV7-9 and TRBJ2-5, with D unclear. Germline-derived CDR1 and CDR2 are SEHNR and FQNEAQ (reference sequence). This CDR3 is built from 13 residues. The ends were cut back, 4 bases at V and 11 bases at J, with 17 bases in the middle. In DNA, the CDR3 is TGTGCCAGCAGCTCATTCATTGACCATGAGCAGTACTTC. As protein: CASSSFIDHEQYF. Based on the CDR3 plus reference TRBV7-9 and TRBJ2-5, the full variable domain is DTGVSQNPRHKITKRGQNVTFRCDPISEHNRLYWYRQTLGQGPEFLTYFQNEAQLEKSRLLSDRFSAERPKGSFSTLEIQRTEQGDSAMYLCASSSFIDHEQYFGPGTRLLVL.

J is TRBJ2-7 and V is TRBV28; 8 bases line up with TRBD1. The CDR3 has 15 residues. In germline, CDR1 is MDHEN, CDR2 SYDVKM. J lost 2 bases, V lost 5 bases, and 8 bases had no gene match. CDR3 residues: CASSTPGTGPYEQYF. CDR3 coding DNA: TGTGCCAGCAGTACTCCCGGGACAGGTCCCTACGAGCAGTACTTC.

J is TRBJ2-3 and V is TRBV29-1; TRBD2 is a possible D gene (5 bases). V was clipped by 6 bases and J by 0 bases, with 10 bases between them. This CDR3 is built from 13 residues. CDR1 SQVTM and CDR2 ANQGSEA come from the germline V gene. The CDR3 sequence is CSVLRESTDTQYF. CDR3 in DNA: TGCAGCGTCCTACGGGAAAGCACAGATACGCAGTATTTT.

This clonotype was observed a few times. The genes are TRBV20-1 and TRBJ2-5; D unclear. Germline values: CDR1 DFQATT, CDR2 SNEGSKA (reference sequence). The CDR3 runs to 15 residues. Trimming pared 5 bases from V and 2 bases from J, leaving 18 bases between. The CDR3 reads CSAGKTKDPQETQYF. CDR3 bases: TGCAGTGCTGGCAAAACGAAGGATCCTCAAGAGACCCAGTACTTC.

Worth noting for this clonotype: One end of the junction does not line up with germline, which may come from a read error. The chain employs TRBV7-2 and TRBJ2-3; no definite D call. This CDR3 has 13 residues. Per the germline V gene, CDR1 is SGHTA and CDR2 is FQGNSA. CDR3 protein: CASSVAWPDTQYF. DNA of the CDR3: TGTGCCAGCAGCGTAGCCTGGCCAGATACGCAGTATTTT. The whole variable domain, filled in from reference TRBV7-2 and TRBJ2-3, reads GAGVSQSPSNKVTEKGKDVELRCDPISGHTALYWYRQSLGQGLEFLIYFQGNSAPDKSGLPSDRFSAERTGGSVSTLTIQRTQQEDSAVYLCASSVAWPDTQYFGPGTRLTVL.

This chain uses TRBV5-1 with TRBJ2-7, with D unclear. The last part of the DNA fits TRBJ2-5 better; the J call may be wrong. From germline, CDR1 is SGHRS and CDR2 YFSETQ. The CDR3 covers 11 residues. CDR3 loop: CASSFRATQYF. The CDR3 nucleotides are TGCGCCAGCAGCTTCAGAGCGACCCAGTACTTC.

The rearrangement joins TRBV5-1 to TRBJ2-4, with 7 bases matching TRBD1. The J call is doubtful: the DNA matches TRBJ2-7 better. The CDR3 spans 14 residues. CDR1 is SGHRS, CDR2 YFSETQ, per germline. The DNA of the CDR3 is TGCGCCAGCAGCGTGGGGACAGTACTCTCCGAGCAGTACTTC. It codes for CASSVGTVLSEQYF.

V and J are TRBV5-1 and TRBJ2-2, with D perhaps matching TRBD1 (6 bases). CDR1 is SGHRS and CDR2 is YFSETQ in the germline V gene. The germline V and J ends were trimmed by 3 bases and 7 bases, with 13 bases remaining between them. The CDR3 runs to 14 residues. In DNA, the CDR3 is TGCGCCAGCAGCTCTCTCGGACAGAACGGGGAGCTGTTTTTT. Amino acids: CASSSLGQNGELFF. The whole variable domain, remainder taken from reference TRBV5-1 and TRBJ2-2, is KAGVTQTPRYLIKTRGQQVTLSCSPISGHRSVSWYQQTPGQGLQFLFEYFSETQRNKGNFPGRFSGRQFSNSRSEMNVSTLELGDSALYLCASSSLGQNGELFFGEGSRLTVL.

This chain connects TRBV29-1 to TRBJ1-1; tentative D call: TRBD1 (6 bases). The ends were cut back, 1 base at V and 0 bases at J, with 33 bases in the middle. The CDR3 runs 22 residues. Germline-derived CDR1 and CDR2 are SQVTM and ANQGSEA. The CDR3 bases are TGCAGCGTTGAAGTGGTGGGTCGGCAGGGGACCTCTTATTATCTCATGAACACTGAAGCTTTCTTT. Translating it yields CSVEVVGRQGTSYYLMNTEAFF.

V and J are TRBV5-1 and TRBJ2-3; TRBD2 is a possible D gene (5 bases). This CDR3 contains 14 residues. The germline CDR1 and CDR2 sequences are SGHRS and YFSETQ. The ends were cut back, 4 bases at V and 4 bases at J, with 13 bases in the middle. The CDR3 DNA reads TGCGCCAGCAGCGGCGCCGTGGGAGCAGATACGCAGTATTTT. Its protein is CASSGAVGADTQYF.

The V call is TRBV28, the J call TRBJ2-3; 10 positions match TRBD2. Germline assignment: CDR1 MDHEN and CDR2 SYDVKM. The ends lost 3 bases at V and 4 bases at J; junction bases unmatched: 7. The CDR3 is 16 amino acids. The CDR3 nucleotides read TGTGCCAGCAGTTTGAATCTAGCGGGGGTGGCAGATACGCAGTATTTT. Translating gives CASSLNLAGVADTQYF.